Presented here are 21 T cell receptor beta chains from one specimen sequenced in a study of OX40 agonist ivuxolimab in advanced cancers. Assay: immunoSEQ multiplex PCR; the TCRdb copy retains only in-frame clones and omits some. The data hold more than 50,000 clones, with approximately 81% observed a single time. The sequencing here drew on CD4+ or CD8+ T cells sorted from blood, taken in a trial of the OX40 agonist ivuxolimab. These receptor sequences come from an adult with an advanced solid tumor such as melanoma, head and neck, liver or kidney cancer.

Here the CDR3 reads CASSYRGHEQYF. In DNA, the CDR3 is TGTGCCAGCAGTTATCGGGGACACGAGCAGTACTTC. The chain carries TRBV27 and TRBJ2-7; perhaps D is TRBD1 or TRBD2 (5 bases each). The germline V gene encodes CDR1 MNHEY and CDR2 SMNVEV (reference sequence). This CDR3 region has 12 residues. The V end lost 4 bases, the J end lost 5 bases, and 9 bases lay between the germline ends.

This chain links TRBV19 with TRBJ2-7, with 9 bases that match TRBD2. V was pared by 1 base and J by 5 bases, with 3 bases of the junction left unmatched. Germline lookup yields CDR1 LNHDA and CDR2 SQIVND (reference sequence). The CDR3 covers 14 residues. The CDR3, as DNA: TGTGCCAGTAGTATAGTAGCGGGAGTGCACGAGCAGTACTTC. Protein product: CASSIVAGVHEQYF.

The chain recombines TRBV7-8 with TRBJ2-1; D may be TRBD1 (6 bases). V lost 1 base, J lost 3 bases, and 10 bases lay in between. The length of the CDR3 is 15 residues. Germline V gene lookup returns CDR1 SGHVS and CDR2 FQNEAQ. Here the CDR3 reads CASSLDPGDYNEQFF. CDR3 nucleotides: TGTGCCAGCAGCTTAGATCCAGGGGACTACAATGAGCAGTTCTTC.

This chain uses TRBV4-3 with TRBJ2-2; TRBD2 agrees at 9 bases. The V gene's germline CDR1 is LGHNA and CDR2 YSLEER. The CDR3 sequence is 16 residues long. The V segment lost 0 bases and the J segment 7 bases; nucleotides outside the gene matches: 6. Here the CDR3 DNA reads TGCGCCAGCAGCCAAGATCTCGCGGGAGGGGTCGGGGAGCTGTTTTTT. The encoded protein is CASSQDLAGGVGELFF.

The V call is TRBV11-2, the J call TRBJ1-5, with D maybe TRBD1 (5 bases). The CDR3 covers 13 residues. Trimming shortened V by 6 bases and J by 9 bases, and 15 bases separated the two germline ends. In germline, CDR1 is SGHAT, CDR2 FQNNGV. For the CDR3, the DNA is TGTGCCAGCAGTCTAGAGAGAGGGGTGCCCCAGCATTTT. It specifies CASSLERGVPQHF.

This clone has only a few counts. The chain has TRBV21-1 and TRBJ2-5; TRBD1 is taken as the D call from the table, unchecked against the DNA. TRBV21-1 is listed as a pseudogene. There are 13 residues in the CDR3. CDR3 DNA sequence: TGTGCCAGCCCTGACAGTAGCCAAGAGACCCAGTACTTC. It translates to CASPDSSQETQYF.

This clone was observed once. This CDR3 is CASSLLQDSYEQYF. CDR3 sequence (DNA): TGCGCCAGCAGCTTGCTTCAGGACTCCTACGAGCAGTACTTC. The chain couples TRBV5-1 to TRBJ2-5; no reliable D call. The assigned J gene may be wrong: the sequence end matches TRBJ2-7 better. CDR1 and CDR2 from the germline V gene are SGHRS and YFSETQ. The CDR3 runs 14 residues.

The chain carries TRBV28 and TRBJ1-5; 9 bases match TRBD1. The V segment lost 7 bases and the J segment 3 bases; nucleotides outside the gene matches: 4. This CDR3 has 14 residues. Germline values: CDR1 MDHEN, CDR2 SYDVKM. This chain's CDR3 is CASTDRGTNQPQHF. CDR3 DNA sequence: TGTGCCAGCACCGACAGGGGGACCAATCAGCCCCAGCATTTT.

The chain joins TRBV5-4 to TRBJ2-5, with 8 bases aligning to TRBD1. The CDR3 totals 14 residues. Unmatched junction bases numbered 3, after V lost 4 bases and J lost 1 base. Germline V lookup: CDR1 SGHNT, CDR2 YYREEE (reference sequence). CDR3 amino acids: CASSLGTGQETQYF. The CDR3, as DNA: TGTGCCAGCAGCCTCGGGACAGGCCAAGAGACCCAGTACTTC.

This chain connects TRBV5-6 to TRBJ1-3; D call uncertain. Trimming took 1 base from V and 2 from J, leaving 13 bases between them. This CDR3 region has 16 residues. Germline assignment: CDR1 SGHDT and CDR2 YYEEEE. The CDR3: CASSLWELLAGNTIYF. In DNA form, the CDR3 reads TGTGCCAGCAGCTTGTGGGAGTTGCTGGCTGGAAACACCATATATTTT.

This clone appeared a few times. This chain connects TRBV6-6 to TRBJ2-3; 8 bases agree with TRBD1. J lost 0 bases, V lost 4 bases, and 3 bases had no gene match. From germline, CDR1 is MNHNY and CDR2 SVGAGI (reference sequence). CDR3 length equals 15 residues. CDR3 region: CASSSRTGSTDTQYF. The CDR3 DNA reads TGTGCCAGCAGTTCGCGGACAGGGAGCACAGATACGCAGTATTTT.

The rearrangement joins TRBV19 to TRBJ2-1; 8 bases agree with TRBD2. From germline, CDR1 is LNHDA and CDR2 SQIVND (reference sequence). V trimming: 4 bases; J trimming: 5 bases; junction bases outside the gene matches: 16. This CDR3 is built from 18 residues. For the CDR3, the DNA is TGTGCCAGTAGTAACTCCCGGGCACAGACTAGCGTACACAATGAGCAGTTCTTC. Translated, it gives CASSNSRAQTSVHNEQFF.

The rearrangement joins TRBV6-1 to TRBJ2-7; 7 nucleotides align to TRBD2. Germline V gene data show CDR1 as MNHNS and CDR2 as SASEGT. The CDR3 totals 13 residues. Trimming removed 5 bases from V and 3 bases from J; junction bases left unmatched: 4. The DNA for the CDR3 is TGTGCCAGCAGTCTGAGGGAGGGCTACGAGCAGTACTTC. It codes for CASSLREGYEQYF.

In its sample, this clone was seen once. DNA of the CDR3: TGTGCCAGCAGCTTAGGACCTACGGGGACTAGCCGTTACGACGAGCAGTACTTC. Residues: CASSLGPTGTSRYDEQYF. V usage is TRBV7-2 and J usage is TRBJ2-7, with TRBD2 matching 9 bases. The J segment lost 5 bases and the V segment lost 1 base, leaving 15 bases of the junction unmatched. The CDR3 loop spans 18 amino acids. The germline V gene has CDR1 SGHTA and CDR2 FQGNSA.

In its sample, this clone was seen a few times. The chain uses TRBV27 and TRBJ2-7, with D tentatively TRBD2 (6 bases). The CDR3 has 14 amino acids. The germline V and J ends were trimmed by 3 bases and 4 bases, with 13 bases remaining between them. CDR1 is MNHEY and CDR2 is SMNVEV in the germline V gene (reference sequence). The CDR3 DNA reads TGTGCCAGCAGTTTGGCCTGGGGGGAGTACGAGCAGTACTTC. This translates into CASSLAWGEYEQYF.

In this sample, this clone turned up a few times. The V gene is TRBV9, the J gene TRBJ2-3; a possible D gene is TRBD1 (6 bases). Germline assignment: CDR1 SGDLS and CDR2 YYNGEE. The CDR3 consists of 16 residues. The V end was cut by 0 bases, the J end by 3 bases, with 14 bases between. The CDR3 loop is CASSVAGRGVTDTQYF. The CDR3 DNA follows: TGTGCCAGCAGCGTAGCCGGCAGGGGAGTGACAGATACGCAGTATTTT.

The chain has TRBV6-6 and TRBJ2-4; no clear D. The V and J ends lost 2 bases and 1 base respectively, with 12 bases between them. Germline CDR1 is MNHNY and CDR2 is SVGAGI (reference sequence). This CDR3 is built from 16 residues. The CDR3 is CASSYTVETAKNIQYF. CDR3 in DNA: TGTGCCAGCAGTTACACGGTGGAAACTGCCAAAAACATTCAGTACTTC.

This chain links TRBV18 with TRBJ2-7, with D perhaps TRBD1 (8 bases). Trimming left V 2 bases short and J 7 bases short, with 21 bases between. CDR3 length equals 16 residues. The V gene's germline CDR1 is KGHSH and CDR2 LQKENI. CDR3 region: CASSPFPQGGDEEQYF. CDR3 DNA sequence: TGTGCCAGCTCACCATTTCCACAGGGGGGGGATGAGGAGCAGTACTTC.

This sequence joins TRBV7-3 and TRBJ2-1, with D unresolved. This CDR3 is 18 amino acids long. The V gene's germline CDR1 is SGHTA and CDR2 FQGTGA. Trimming pared 2 bases from V and 0 bases from J, leaving 17 bases between. This chain's CDR3 is CASSLSLEEPSSYNEQFF. CDR3 in DNA: TGTGCCAGCAGCTTATCCCTCGAGGAGCCGAGCTCCTACAATGAGCAGTTCTTC.

The chain links TRBV5-6 to TRBJ1-5, with D uncertain. The V gene lost 0 bases and the J gene lost 2 bases, with 0 bases spanning the gap. This CDR3 spans 12 amino acids. The germline CDR1 and CDR2 sequences are SGHDT and YYEEEE. CDR3 in DNA: TGTGCCAGCAGCTTGGGCAATCAGCCCCAGCATTTT. Residues: CASSLGNQPQHF.

The chain links TRBV19 to TRBJ2-3; 9 bases map to TRBD1. Germline CDR1 LNHDA, CDR2 SQIVND (reference sequence). Trimming removed 4 bases from V and 0 bases from J; junction bases left unmatched: 2. The CDR3 loop spans 15 amino acids. CDR3 region: CASSRTGESTDTQYF. The CDR3 DNA reads as TGTGCCAGTAGTAGGACAGGGGAGAGCACAGATACGCAGTATTTT. The full variable domain, with the rest looked up from reference TRBV19 and TRBJ2-3, is DGGITQSPKYLFRKEGQNVTLSCEQNLNHDAMYWYRQDPGQGLRLIYYSQIVNDFQKGDIAEGYSVSREKKESFPLTVTSAQKNPTAFYLCASSRTGESTDTQYFGPGTRLTVL.